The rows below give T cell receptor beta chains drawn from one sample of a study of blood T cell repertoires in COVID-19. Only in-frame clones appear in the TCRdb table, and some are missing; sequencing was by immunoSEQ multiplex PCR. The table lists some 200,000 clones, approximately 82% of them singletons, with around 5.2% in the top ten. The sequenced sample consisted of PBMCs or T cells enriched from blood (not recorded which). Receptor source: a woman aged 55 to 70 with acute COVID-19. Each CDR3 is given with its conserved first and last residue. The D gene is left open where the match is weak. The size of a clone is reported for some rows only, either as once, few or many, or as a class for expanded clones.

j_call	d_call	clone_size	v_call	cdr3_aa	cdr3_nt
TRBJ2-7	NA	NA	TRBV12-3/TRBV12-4	CASTIGYEQYF	TGTGCCAGCACTATTGGCTACGAGCAGTACTTC
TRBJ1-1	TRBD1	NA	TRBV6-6	CASSGRQGSTEAFF	TGTGCCAGCAGTGGCCGACAGGGCTCCACTGAAGCTTTCTTT
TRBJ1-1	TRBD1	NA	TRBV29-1	CSVTGTGTKRAFF	TGCAGCGTTACCGGGACAGGAACAAAACGGGCTTTCTTT
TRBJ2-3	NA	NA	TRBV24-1	CATSDWGQGKDTQYF	TGTGCCACCAGTGATTGGGGACAAGGAAAAGATACGCAGTATTTT
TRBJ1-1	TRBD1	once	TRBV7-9	CASSLAGTGSTEAFF	TGTGCCAGCAGCTTAGCTGGGACAGGGAGCACTGAAGCTTTCTTT
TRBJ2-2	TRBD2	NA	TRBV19	CASSADPGLRGELFF	TGTGCCAGTAGTGCCGACCCGGGACTACGAGGGGAGCTGTTTTTT
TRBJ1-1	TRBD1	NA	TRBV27	CASSKRQGRFAEAFF	TGTGCCAGCAGTAAAAGACAGGGAAGATTTGCTGAAGCTTTCTTT
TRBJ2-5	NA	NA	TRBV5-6	CASSLVPGRETQYF	TGTGCCAGCAGCTTGGTTCCGGGGAGAGAGACCCAGTACTTC
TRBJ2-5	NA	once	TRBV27	CASSLFKSAETQYF	TGTGCCAGCAGTTTATTCAAAAGTGCGGAGACCCAGTACTTC
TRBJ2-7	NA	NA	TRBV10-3	CAISDYYEQYF	TGTGCCATCAGTGACTACTACGAGCAGTACTTC
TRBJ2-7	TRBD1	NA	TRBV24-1	CATSESGQKRPYEQYF	TGTGCCACCAGTGAATCGGGACAGAAAAGACCTTACGAGCAGTACTTC
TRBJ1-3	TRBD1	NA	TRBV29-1	CSVEDQTGGGGRDGNTIYF	TGCAGCGTTGAAGACCAAACAGGGGGCGGGGGTAGAGATGGAAACACCATATATTTT
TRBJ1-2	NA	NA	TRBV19	CATADGGVSNYGYTF	TGTGCCACCGCTGACGGGGGGGTCTCCAACTATGGCTACACCTTC
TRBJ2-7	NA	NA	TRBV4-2	CASSPSRKTPLEQYF	TGTGCCAGCAGCCCTTCCAGGAAAACCCCCCTCGAGCAGTACTTC
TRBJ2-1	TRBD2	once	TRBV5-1	CASTTSGLDYNEQFF	TGCGCCAGCACAACCTCGGGACTAGACTACAATGAGCAGTTCTTC
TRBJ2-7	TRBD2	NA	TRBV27	CASSPFSGRTGEQYF	TGTGCCAGCAGTCCATTTAGCGGGAGAACAGGCGAGCAGTACTTC
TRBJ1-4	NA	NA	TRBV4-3	CASRGGTATNEKLFF	TGCGCCAGCAGAGGTGGGACTGCAACTAATGAAAAACTGTTTTTT
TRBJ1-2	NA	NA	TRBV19	CASRDSGYYGYTF	TGTGCCAGTAGGGACAGTGGATACTATGGCTACACCTTC
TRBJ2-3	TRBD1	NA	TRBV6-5	CASSYLDRGGQYF	TGTGCCAGCAGTTATCTTGACAGGGGGGGGCAGTATTTT
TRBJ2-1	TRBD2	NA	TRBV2	CASRTSGDNEQFF	TGTGCCAGTAGGACTAGCGGAGACAATGAGCAGTTCTTC
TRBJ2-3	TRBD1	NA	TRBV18	CASSPRQGAATDTQYF	TGTGCCAGCTCACCTCGACAGGGGGCAGCGACAGATACGCAGTATTTT
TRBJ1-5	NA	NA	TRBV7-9	CASSLANNQPQHF	TGTGCCAGCAGCTTAGCCAACAATCAGCCCCAGCATTTT
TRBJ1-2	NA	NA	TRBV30	CAWSVHSGGYTF	TGTGCCTGGAGTGTACACTCGGGGGGCTACACCTTC
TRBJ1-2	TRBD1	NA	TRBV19	CASSIDRGRAGYTF	TGTGCCAGTAGCATAGACAGGGGTCGCGCCGGCTACACCTTC
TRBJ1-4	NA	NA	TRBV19	CASRLNEKLFF	TGTGCCAGTAGACTTAATGAAAAACTGTTTTTT
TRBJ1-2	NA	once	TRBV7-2	CASSTYLNSGYTF	TGTGCCAGCAGCACCTATCTTAATAGTGGCTACACCTTC
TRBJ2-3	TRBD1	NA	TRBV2	CASRTGHTDTQYF	TGTGCCAGCCGGACAGGGCACACAGATACGCAGTATTTT
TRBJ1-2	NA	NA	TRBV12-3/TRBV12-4	CASSPPETAGYTF	TGTGCCAGCAGCCCTCCCGAGACAGCTGGCTACACCTTC
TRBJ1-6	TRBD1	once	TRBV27	CASSFSEPGQGLYNSPLHF	TGTGCCAGCAGTTTTTCCGAACCGGGACAGGGACTTTATAATTCACCCCTCCACTTT
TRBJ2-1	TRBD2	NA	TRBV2	CASLAGGRRPEQFF	TGTGCCAGCCTAGCGGGGGGGCGGCGTCCTGAGCAGTTCTTC
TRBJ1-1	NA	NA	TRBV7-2	CASSSDQGTYTEAFF	TGTGCCAGCAGCTCAGATCAGGGGACATACACTGAAGCTTTCTTT
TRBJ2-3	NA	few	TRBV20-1	CSANRENTQYF	TGCAGTGCTAACAGGGAAAATACGCAGTATTTT
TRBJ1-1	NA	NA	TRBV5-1	CASSLNPVQTEAFF	TGCGCCAGCAGCTTGAATCCAGTTCAGACTGAAGCTTTCTTT
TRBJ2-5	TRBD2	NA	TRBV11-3	CASSLGAGVGETQYF	TGTGCCAGCAGCTTAGGAGCGGGAGTGGGAGAGACCCAGTACTTC
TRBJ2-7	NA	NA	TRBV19	CATSFGSSYEQYF	TGTGCCACCTCGTTCGGGAGCTCCTACGAGCAGTACTTC
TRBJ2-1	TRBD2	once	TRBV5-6	CASSQRTSGSYNEQFF	TGTGCCAGCAGCCAGAGGACTAGCGGCTCCTACAATGAGCAGTTCTTC
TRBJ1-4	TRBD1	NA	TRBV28	CASLDRGNEKLFF	TGTGCCAGCCTGGACAGGGGTAATGAAAAACTGTTTTTT
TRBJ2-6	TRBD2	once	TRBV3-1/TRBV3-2	CASSPGLAGAGANVLTF	TGTGCCAGCAGCCCGGGACTAGCGGGAGCTGGGGCCAACGTCCTGACTTTC
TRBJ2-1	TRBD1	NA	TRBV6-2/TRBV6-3	CASSFDRGTYNEQFF	TGTGCCAGCAGCTTCGACAGGGGGACCTACAATGAGCAGTTCTTC
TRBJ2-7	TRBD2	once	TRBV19	CASSLQSRLAAEQYF	TGTGCCAGTTCTCTCCAGAGTCGACTAGCTGCCGAGCAGTACTTC
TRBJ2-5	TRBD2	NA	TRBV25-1	CASSPGLAGRETQYF	TGTGCCAGCAGCCCGGGACTAGCGGGTCGGGAGACCCAGTACTTC
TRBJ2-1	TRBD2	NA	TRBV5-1	CATLRASGYNEQFF	TGCGCCACCCTCCGGGCTAGCGGTTACAATGAGCAGTTCTTC
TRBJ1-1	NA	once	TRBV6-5	CASSSFLNTEAFF	TGTGCCAGCAGTTCTTTCCTGAACACTGAAGCTTTCTTT
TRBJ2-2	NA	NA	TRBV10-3	CAISYRSGELFF	TGTGCCATCAGTTATAGGAGCGGGGAGCTGTTTTTT
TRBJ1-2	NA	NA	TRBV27	CASTSGAGYGYTF	TGTGCCAGCACTTCGGGTGCGGGCTATGGCTACACCTTC
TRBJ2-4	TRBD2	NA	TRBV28	CASSLVAGGRGYIQYF	TGTGCCAGCAGTTTAGTAGCGGGGGGAAGGGGGTACATTCAGTACTTC
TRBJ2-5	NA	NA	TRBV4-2	CASSQDLGSQETQYF	TGTGCCAGCAGCCAAGATTTGGGCAGCCAAGAGACCCAGTACTTC
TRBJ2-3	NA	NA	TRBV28	CASSGAGLIDTQYF	TGTGCCAGCAGTGGGGCAGGGCTCATAGATACGCAGTATTTT
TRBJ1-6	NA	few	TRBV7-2	CASSLDMNSPLHF	TGTGCCAGCAGCCTAGACATGAATTCACCCCTCCACTTT
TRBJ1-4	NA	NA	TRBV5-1	CASSSEITNEKLFF	TGCGCCAGCAGCTCGGAGATAACTAATGAAAAACTGTTTTTT
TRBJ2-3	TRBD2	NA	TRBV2	CASRRTSGGTDTQYF	TGTGCCAGCAGAAGGACTAGCGGGGGCACAGATACGCAGTATTTT
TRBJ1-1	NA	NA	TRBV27	CASSLRDLSRTEAFF	TGTGCCAGCAGTTTACGGGATCTCAGTCGGACTGAAGCTTTCTTT
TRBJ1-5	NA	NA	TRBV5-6	CASSLGTGVNQPQHF	TGTGCCAGCAGCTTGGGCACCGGAGTCAATCAGCCCCAGCATTTT
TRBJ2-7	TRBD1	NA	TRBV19	CASSLGQPTTYEQYF	TGTGCCAGTAGCCTGGGACAGCCTACAACCTACGAGCAGTACTTC
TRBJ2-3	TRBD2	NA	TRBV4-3	CASSSTPSGPNTDTQYF	TGCGCCAGCAGCTCCACCCCTAGCGGGCCCAACACAGATACGCAGTATTTT
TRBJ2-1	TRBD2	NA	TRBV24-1	CATSGTSGMAIEQFF	TGTGCCACCTCTGGGACTAGCGGGATGGCAATTGAGCAGTTCTTC
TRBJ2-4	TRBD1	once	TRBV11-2	CASRPRQGKNIQYF	TGTGCCAGCAGACCCAGACAGGGGAAAAACATTCAGTACTTC
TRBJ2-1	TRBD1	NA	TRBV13	CASSLGLDRAEQFF	TGTGCCAGCAGCTTAGGCCTAGACAGGGCTGAGCAGTTCTTC
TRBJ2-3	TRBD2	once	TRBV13	CASSFLAGGPGDTQYF	TGTGCCAGCAGCTTTCTAGCGGGGGGGCCTGGAGATACGCAGTATTTT
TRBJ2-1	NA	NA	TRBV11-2	CASSRNPDPRFHNEQFF	TGTGCCAGCAGCCGGAACCCAGACCCGAGGTTCCACAATGAGCAGTTCTTC